The sequence of this T cell receptor (beta chain) was determined in a study of blood T cell repertoires in COVID-19. Study as a whole: Sites across the United States, Italy and Spain contributed samples from acute and convalescent COVID-19. Sources were T cells, B-cell-depleted T cells, or PBMCs; the material itself was cDNA or gDNA.

The junction had 13 bases not matched to a gene; V was cut back by 5 bases and J by 7 bases. This CDR3 spans 16 amino acids. Germline CDR1 reads MNHEY; CDR2 reads SMNVEV (reference sequence). In assigning cohorts, the study relied on participant-reported clinical history. The authors' processing: Reference gene primer amplification gave nucleated cell count estimates. The repertoire was sequenced with immunoSEQ multiplex PCR; TCRdb's copy has only in-frame clones and lacks some. V, J and clone size were drawn from that table, and D and trimming were deduced from the DNA. The sample shows 150,000 to 200,000 clones, 75% to 85% of them seen only once.

The clonotype originates from a man aged 40-49 years who had recovered from COVID-19. The J gene is TRBJ1-5, the V gene TRBV27; TRBD1 aligns across 8 bases. The sample consisted of PBMCs or T cells enriched from blood (not recorded which). CDR3 amino acids: CASSPHPHRGIQPQHF. CDR3 nucleotides: TGTGCCAGCAGTCCCCATCCTCACAGGGGGATCCAGCCCCAGCATTTT.